This T cell receptor beta chain stems from a study of OX40 agonist ivuxolimab in advanced cancers. Study details: Ivuxolimab was administered intravenously to patients at 0.01 to 10 mg/kg every 2 weeks. Patients receiving dose escalation had hepatocellular carcinoma, melanoma, renal cell or head and neck cancer. General study findings and limits: At 0.1 to 3.0 mg/kg, clonal expansion of CD4+ and CD8+ blood T cells had occurred by week 6.

Using immunoSEQ multiplex PCR, the repertoire was profiled, and TCRdb retains in-frame clones only, with some absent. The repertoire holds 43,000 or so clones, with 85% to 90% as singletons. Turning to this clone: The antigen remains undetermined.

The specimen comprised CD4+ or CD8+ T cells sorted from blood, sampled in a trial of the OX40 agonist ivuxolimab. The TCR originated in an adult with an advanced solid tumor such as melanoma, head and neck, liver or kidney cancer.

CDR3 sequence reads: CASSSKRYSTDTQYF. In DNA form, the CDR3 reads TGTGCCAGCAGCTCCAAGCGGTATAGCACAGATACGCAGTATTTT. The V and J genes are TRBV5-4 and TRBJ2-3; D possibly corresponds to TRBD2 (5 bases). The V and J ends lost 3 bases and 0 bases respectively, with 11 bases between them. The CDR3 sequence is 15 residues long. Germline V gene data show CDR1 as SGHNT and CDR2 as YYREEE (reference sequence).